This note documents a single T cell receptor beta chain sequence. Seattle patients were enrolled while actively infected and followed longitudinally. Per the original methods: How many nucleated cells were present was estimated from reference gene primer amplification. Libraries were prepared by immunoSEQ multiplex PCR; TCRdb keeps only in-frame clonotypes and omits some of them. That table gives V, J and clone size, and the DNA gave D and trimming. The repertoire has 150,000 to 250,000 clones, 75% to 85% of them found once; the top ten carry less than 7%. These data belong to a study of blood T cell repertoires in COVID-19. Whole-study context: T cells, B-cell-depleted T cells, or PBMCs supplied cDNA or gDNA.

The TCR was taken from a woman in her thirties or forties with COVID-19, enrolled during active disease. Sequencing input: peripheral blood.

CDR3 DNA: TGTGCCATCAGTGACGAGGGGACAGTCAAGCGGGCTTTCTTT. Translating it yields CAISDEGTVKRAFF. The V and J genes are TRBV10-3 and TRBJ1-1; 7 nucleotides line up with TRBD1. This CDR3 region has 14 residues. CDR1 ENHRY and CDR2 SYGVKD come from the germline V gene. V lost 3 bases to trimming and J lost 11 bases; unmatched junction nucleotides: 12.